The 22 T cell receptor beta chains below were found in one sample sequenced in a study of control samples from healthy donors and cancer patients. Assay used: immunoSEQ multiplex PCR; TCRdb lists only in-frame clones, some missing. The sample has about 150,000 clones, over 90% seen once. Sequencing was performed on blood. These receptors originate from a man between 50 and 59 years old in good health.

The count of this clone is one. The rearrangement joins TRBV7-9 to TRBJ2-5; 11 positions agree with TRBD2. The V segment lost 4 bases and the J segment 5 bases; nucleotides outside the gene matches: 9. The germline CDR1 and CDR2 sequences are SEHNR and FQNEAQ (reference sequence). The CDR3 has 16 residues. The CDR3 coding sequence is TGTGCCAGCAGCTCGACTAGCGGGGCCATAGGGGAGACCCAGTACTTC. It specifies CASSSTSGAIGETQYF. Complete variable domain (other parts from reference TRBV7-9 and TRBJ2-5): DTGVSQNPRHKITKRGQNVTFRCDPISEHNRLYWYRQTLGQGPEFLTYFQNEAQLEKSRLLSDRFSAERPKGSFSTLEIQRTEQGDSAMYLCASSSTSGAIGETQYFGPGTRLLVL.

In regard to this clone: One junction end disagrees with the germline gene, perhaps due to a read error. Other DNA sequences in the same sample also yield this CDR3. The J gene is TRBJ2-7, the V gene TRBV19, with D possibly TRBD1 on 6 matching bases. This CDR3 is 15 amino acids long. Germline V CDR1 and CDR2: LNHDA, SQIVND (reference sequence). CDR3 protein: CASSIPGTISYEQYF. The CDR3 coding sequence is TGTGCTAGTAGTATACCGGGGACAATCTCCTACGAGCAGTACTTC. The variable domain in full, completed from reference TRBV19 and TRBJ2-7, reads DGGITQSPKYLFRKEGQNVTLSCEQNLNHDAMYWYRQDPGQGLRLIYYSQIVNDFQKGDIAEGYSVSREKKESFPLTVTSAQKNPTAFYLCASSIPGTISYEQYFGPGTRLTVT.

The chain couples TRBV4-1 to TRBJ2-1; D is tentatively TRBD1 or TRBD2 (5 bases each). Germline V gene sequence: CDR1 MGHRA, CDR2 YSYEKL. The CDR3 runs 16 residues. Trimming took off 4 bases at V and 0 bases at J, with 13 bases between the two ends. CDR3 in amino acids: CASSLGPTSSYNEQFF. DNA for the CDR3: TGCGCCAGCAGCCTGGGACCTACCAGCTCCTACAATGAGCAGTTCTTC.

This rearrangement joins TRBV18 to TRBJ1-3; D unresolved. CDR1 is KGHSH and CDR2 is LQKENI in the germline V gene. This CDR3 has 12 amino acids. Trimming left V 7 bases short and J 11 bases short, with 15 bases between. CDR3 protein: CASYTEPGSIYF. The CDR3 region has the DNA TGTGCCAGCTATACCGAGCCGGGGTCCATATATTTT.

This rearrangement joins TRBV30 to TRBJ2-3; D not certain. The CDR3 covers 13 residues. Trimming took 2 bases from V and 5 from J, leaving 11 bases between them. Per the germline V gene, CDR1 is GTSNPN and CDR2 is SVGIG (reference sequence). The CDR3 DNA reads TGTGCCTGGAGTCCAACCCGGGTAGATACGCAGTATTTT. Translation gives CAWSPTRVDTQYF. Full variable domain (remainder filled in from reference TRBV30 and TRBJ2-3): SQTIHQWPATLVQPVGSPLSLECTVEGTSNPNLYWYRQAAGRGLQLLFYSVGIGQISSEVPQNLSASRPQDRQFILSSKKLLLSDSGFYLCAWSPTRVDTQYFGPGTRLTVL.

Only one count was recorded for this clone. V gene TRBV2 combines with J gene TRBJ2-5; 8 nucleotides line up with TRBD2. Germline CDR1 and CDR2: SNHLY and FYNNEI. The V gene end was trimmed by 3 bases and the J gene end by 5 bases; junction bases not matched to a gene: 8. This CDR3 is built from 15 residues. This CDR3 reads CASSDASGSRETQYF. The DNA of the CDR3 is TGTGCCAGCAGTGATGCCAGCGGGAGTCGTGAGACCCAGTACTTC.

About this clone: The junction departs from germline at one end; a sequencing error may be responsible. Here the CDR3 reads CASSLASGRVDTQYF. As DNA, the CDR3 is TGTGCTAGCAGCTTAGCTAGCGGGAGGGTCGATACGCAGTATTTT. The rearrangement links TRBV7-7 to TRBJ2-3; 12 positions agree with TRBD2. The CDR3 is 15 amino acids. Germline V CDR1 and CDR2: SSHAT, FNYEAQ (reference sequence). The whole variable domain, remainder taken from reference TRBV7-7 and TRBJ2-3, is GAGVSQSPRYKVTKRGQDVTLRCDPISSHATLYWYQQALGQGPEFLTYFNYEAQPDKSGLPSDRFSAERPEGSISTLTIQRTEQRDSAMYRCASSLASGRVDTQYFGPGTRLTVL.

This clone was observed a handful of times. This chain links TRBV29-1 with TRBJ1-5; D gene uncertain. The V gene's germline CDR1 is SQVTM and CDR2 ANQGSEA. Trimming removed 6 bases at V and 6 bases at J, with 12 bases between. CDR3 length: 12 amino acids. The DNA for the CDR3 is TGCAGCGTCGGCTATAATGGTCAGCCCCAGCATTTT. Its translation is CSVGYNGQPQHF.

J is TRBJ1-2 and V is TRBV14, with D unresolved. This CDR3 region has 13 residues. Germline V gives CDR1 SGHDN, CDR2 FVKESK. V lost 2 bases, J lost 2 bases, and 6 bases lay in between. CDR3 loop: CASSQNNNYGYTF. The DNA of the CDR3 is TGTGCCAGCAGCCAAAACAACAACTATGGCTACACCTTC.

The rearrangement joins TRBV29-1 to TRBJ1-1, with TRBD1 matching 7 bases. Trimming removed 7 bases from V and 3 bases from J; junction bases left unmatched: 11. The CDR3 runs 14 residues. In germline, CDR1 is SQVTM, CDR2 ANQGSEA. For the CDR3, the DNA is TGCAGCGCACGACAGGGAAACGGGCACACTGAAGCTTTCTTT. It codes for CSARQGNGHTEAFF.

The chain recombines TRBV19 with TRBJ1-2, with 7 bases that match TRBD1. The CDR3 covers 12 residues. The V gene end was trimmed by 8 bases and the J gene end by 3 bases; junction bases not matched to a gene: 3. The germline V gene encodes CDR1 LNHDA and CDR2 SQIVND (reference sequence). CDR3 protein: CASRGQDYGYTF. In nucleotides, the CDR3 is TGTGCCAGTCGAGGACAGGACTATGGCTACACCTTC.

The chain recombines TRBV10-3 with TRBJ2-5; 12 positions match TRBD2. The CDR3 covers 13 residues. Germline V lookup: CDR1 ENHRY, CDR2 SYGVKD. J lost 4 bases, V lost 10 bases, and 4 bases had no gene match. As DNA, the CDR3 is TGTGCCAACTCTAGCGGGAGGGGAGAGACCCAGTACTTC. It specifies CANSSGRGETQYF.

The CDR3: CAISAPGLAVGDTQYF. The DNA for the CDR3 is TGTGCCATCAGTGCACCGGGACTAGCGGTTGGGGATACGCAGTATTTT. The chain combines TRBV10-3 with TRBJ2-3; 11 bases align to TRBD2. CDR1 and CDR2 from the germline V gene are ENHRY and SYGVKD. The V and J ends lost 4 bases and 6 bases, in that order; junction bases with no gene match: 9. The CDR3 length is 16 residues.

The V call is TRBV5-1, the J call TRBJ2-1, with D possibly being TRBD2 (5 bases). Trimming shortened V by 5 bases and J by 4 bases, and 13 bases separated the two germline ends. The V gene's germline CDR1 is SGHRS and CDR2 YFSETQ. The CDR3 contains 14 residues. The CDR3 coding sequence is TGCGCCAGCAGAGTGCTAGCCTCTTACAATGAGCAGTTCTTC. This encodes CASRVLASYNEQFF. Full variable domain (rest looked up from reference TRBV5-1 and TRBJ2-1): KAGVTQTPRYLIKTRGQQVTLSCSPISGHRSVSWYQQTPGQGLQFLFEYFSETQRNKGNFPGRFSGRQFSNSRSEMNVSTLELGDSALYLCASRVLASYNEQFFGPGTRLTVL.

This sequence joins TRBV5-5 and TRBJ1-2, with D perhaps TRBD1 (6 bases). Germline-derived CDR1 and CDR2 are SGHKS and YYEKEE (reference sequence). CDR3 length: 15 amino acids. Trimming stripped 3 bases from V and 0 bases from J, with 12 bases between. The CDR3 loop reads CASSSGTSTNYGYTF. The CDR3 DNA reads TGTGCCAGCAGCTCCGGGACATCCACTAACTATGGCTACACCTTC.

This chain links TRBV19 with TRBJ1-5, with D perhaps matching TRBD1 (6 bases). Germline V CDR1 and CDR2: LNHDA, SQIVND (reference sequence). The germline V and J ends were trimmed by 9 bases and 3 bases, with 12 bases remaining between them. This CDR3 spans 13 amino acids. CDR3 sequence reads: CASGQPNNQPQHF. The CDR3 nucleotides read TGTGCCAGCGGACAGCCGAACAATCAGCCCCAGCATTTT.

The chain combines TRBV29-1 with TRBJ2-3, with TRBD1 identical over 7 bases. Trimming removed 2 bases from V and 4 bases from J; junction bases left unmatched: 0. Germline CDR1 reads SQVTM; CDR2 reads ANQGSEA. The CDR3 length is 12 residues. In DNA, the CDR3 is TGCAGCGTTGAAAGGGGGCCAGATACGCAGTATTTT. Translating it yields CSVERGPDTQYF.

This clone was observed a single time. The CDR3 DNA sequence: TGTGCCAGCAGTCGGATGGGCCAGGGGTTTGGAAACACCATATATTTT. Amino acid sequence: CASSRMGQGFGNTIYF. This chain links TRBV28 with TRBJ1-3; possible D gene TRBD1, 6 bases. V was trimmed by 5 bases and J by 3 bases, leaving 17 bases between them. This CDR3 has 16 residues. The germline V gene encodes CDR1 MDHEN and CDR2 SYDVKM.

The V and J genes are TRBV6-4 and TRBJ2-1; D may be TRBD2 (5 bases). The germline gives CDR1 MRHNA, CDR2 SNTAGT. This CDR3 has 14 residues. V was cut by 3 bases and J by 9 bases, with 15 bases left in between. CDR3 sequence reads: CASSELVTLGEQFF. In DNA, the CDR3 is TGTGCCAGCAGTGAACTAGTAACCCTCGGTGAGCAGTTCTTC.

The rearrangement links TRBV10-1 to TRBJ1-5; D uncertain. Germline lookup yields CDR1 WNHNN and CDR2 SYGVQD (reference sequence). Trimming took 1 base from V and 7 from J, leaving 8 bases between them. The CDR3 totals 13 residues. CDR3 nucleotides: TGCGCCAGCAGTGAGTTTGGGATACAGCCCCAGCATTTT. Its protein product is CASSEFGIQPQHF.

The chain links TRBV7-2 to TRBJ1-6; 10 nucleotides match TRBD1. The V and J ends lost 5 bases and 9 bases, in that order; junction bases with no gene match: 7. Per the germline V gene, CDR1 is SGHTA and CDR2 is FQGNSA. This CDR3 has 15 amino acids. The CDR3: CASSPRTGGPSPLHF. For the CDR3, the DNA is TGTGCCAGCAGCCCCCGGACAGGGGGACCTTCACCCCTCCACTTT. Drawing the rest from reference TRBV7-2 and TRBJ1-6, the complete variable domain is GAGVSQSPSNKVTEKGKDVELRCDPISGHTALYWYRQSLGQGLEFLIYFQGNSAPDKSGLPSDRFSAERTGGSVSTLTIQRTQQEDSAVYLCASSPRTGGPSPLHFGNGTRLTVT.

CDR3 sequence reads: CASSNGYEQYF. The CDR3 nucleotides are TGTGCCAGCAGTAACGGCTACGAGCAGTACTTC. V usage is TRBV2 and J usage is TRBJ2-7; D is unresolved. This CDR3 spans 11 amino acids. CDR1 and CDR2 from the germline V gene are SNHLY and FYNNEI. V lost 5 bases, J lost 3 bases, and 5 bases lay in between.